These T cell receptor beta chains were read from a single sample in a study of T cell repertoires in cytomegalovirus infection. TCRdb recomputed calls from the reads with MiXCR, one row per CDR3 protein. The repertoire holds around 180,000 distinct CDR3 sequences, with about 30% as singletons. Sequenced material: PBMCs. These receptors all come from a human donor in good health (CMV status not recorded). Some clones in this sample may be carry-over from other donors' samples. The CDR3 runs from the conserved cysteine through the conserved F or W. The D gene is left open where the match is weak. The size of a clone is reported for some rows only, either as once, few or many, or as a class for expanded clones.

>NA|NA|TRBV15|TRBJ1-1
CATSIKGGGTEAFF
TGTGCCACCAGCATTAAAGGGGGTGGCACTGAAGCTTTCTTT
>NA|NA|TRBV19|TRBJ2-6
CASSIWVASGANVLTF
TGTGCCAGTAGTATTTGGGTAGCCTCTGGGGCCAACGTCCTGACTTTC
>few|NA|TRBV27|TRBJ2-7
CASRPYNIAYEQYF
TGTGCCAGCAGGCCATACAACATAGCCTACGAGCAGTACTTC
>few|TRBD1|TRBV11-2|TRBJ2-5
CASSPRTGNNQETQYF
TGTGCCAGCAGCCCAAGGACAGGGAATAACCAAGAGACCCAGTACTTC
>many|TRBD1|TRBV7-8|TRBJ2-4
CASSTPGQGNIQYF
TGTGCCAGCAGCACGCCGGGACAGGGAAACATTCAGTACTTC
>few|NA|TRBV10-3|TRBJ1-6
CAISDQGNSPLHF
TGTGCCATCAGTGATCAGGGTAACTCACCCCTCCACTTT
>many|NA|TRBV6-2/TRBV6-3|TRBJ1-5
CASSIKTGPTNQPQHF
TGTGCCAGCAGCATAAAAACAGGCCCTACTAATCAGCCCCAGCATTTT
>few|NA|TRBV10-2|TRBJ1-2
CASSESIGGGNVYGYTF
TGCGCCAGCAGTGAGTCGATTGGAGGGGGTAACGTCTATGGCTACACCTTC
>few|TRBD2|TRBV9|TRBJ2-1
CASSVGGGSEQFF
TGTGCCAGCAGCGTAGGGGGGGGGAGTGAGCAGTTCTTC
>NA|NA|TRBV29-1|TRBJ2-7
CSVSPVLNRDHEQYF
TGCAGCGTTTCCCCTGTGTTAAACAGGGACCACGAGCAGTACTTC
>many|NA|TRBV12-3/TRBV12-4|TRBJ1-2
CASSPDRLYGYTF
TGTGCCAGCAGCCCTGACAGGCTTTATGGCTACACCTTC
>NA|TRBD1|TRBV7-3|TRBJ2-2
CASSLGDRVNTGELFF
TGTGCCAGCAGCTTGGGGGACAGGGTTAACACCGGGGAGCTGTTTTTT
>NA|NA|TRBV6-1|TRBJ1-1
CASSEARGSIEAFF
TGTGCCAGCAGTGAAGCAAGGGGATCCATTGAAGCTTTCTTT
>NA|NA|TRBV7-9|TRBJ2-1
CASSLDSKYNEQFF
TGTGCCAGCAGCTTGGACAGTAAATACAATGAGCAGTTCTTC
>few|NA|TRBV7-8|TRBJ1-1
CASSLDGSEAFF
TGTGCCAGCAGCTTAGACGGGAGTGAAGCTTTCTTT
>few|NA|TRBV2|TRBJ1-5
CASTSRARGDSNQPQHF
TGTGCCAGCACCTCCCGAGCAAGAGGAGATAGCAATCAGCCCCAGCATTTT
>NA|NA|TRBV7-7|TRBJ2-5
CASSLSGGLGETQYF
TGTGCTAGCAGCTTGTCGGGGGGCTTAGGGGAGACCCAGTACTTC
>NA|NA|TRBV2|TRBJ2-3
CASSIGKDTQYF
TGTGCCAGCAGTATAGGGAAAGATACGCAGTATTTT
>NA|TRBD1|TRBV7-6|TRBJ2-3
CASSLARSATGGKDTQYF
TGTGCCAGCAGCTTAGCGAGATCGGCTACAGGGGGAAAAGATACGCAGTATTTT
>few|NA|TRBV5-4|TRBJ2-5
CASSRREETQYF
TGTGCCAGCAGCCGCCGTGAGGAGACCCAGTACTTC
>NA|NA|TRBV27|TRBJ1-1
CASSTFRGTRMQMNTEAFF
TGTGCCAGCAGTACCTTCCGGGGAACTCGAATGCAAATGAACACTGAAGCTTTCTTT
>many|TRBD1|TRBV7-2|TRBJ2-7
CASSRQGEGREQYF
TGTGCCAGCAGCCGACAGGGGGAGGGACGCGAGCAGTACTTC
>NA|NA|TRBV6-1|TRBJ2-4
CASGREGKGAKNIQYF
TGTGCCAGCGGTCGTGAGGGGAAAGGGGCCAAAAACATTCAGTACTTC
>few|TRBD1|TRBV5-1|TRBJ1-1
CASNEGQGARDAEAFF
TGCGCCAGTAACGAAGGACAGGGGGCGCGTGATGCTGAAGCTTTCTTT
>NA|TRBD2|TRBV12-3/TRBV12-4|TRBJ2-3
CASRLLERGGLSPSTDTQYF
TGTGCCAGCAGATTACTGGAGCGGGGGGGCCTGTCTCCTAGCACAGATACGCAGTATTTT
>NA|TRBD1|TRBV29-1|TRBJ1-2
CSVVGQWEAGYTF
TGCAGCGTCGTGGGACAGTGGGAAGCCGGCTACACCTTC
>NA|NA|TRBV7-8|TRBJ1-3
CASSLVQGRQSGNTIYF
TGTGCCAGCAGCTTAGTGCAGGGTCGGCAATCTGGAAACACCATATATTTT
>NA|NA|TRBV5-4|TRBJ2-7
CASSKELRQTYEQYF
TGTGCCAGCAGCAAGGAGCTAAGACAAACCTACGAGCAGTACTTC
>few|NA|TRBV5-8|TRBJ2-1
CASSSEGLALYNEQFF
TGTGCCAGCAGCTCAGAGGGGCTAGCGTTATACAATGAGCAGTTCTTC
>NA|NA|TRBV20-1|TRBJ1-1
CSAGGQRNTEAFF
TGCAGTGCCGGGGGCCAGAGGAACACTGAAGCTTTCTTT
>NA|TRBD2|TRBV9|TRBJ2-3
CASSPGTSGVRDTQYF
TGTGCCAGCAGCCCGGGAACTAGCGGGGTCCGCGATACGCAGTATTTT
>NA|NA|TRBV30|TRBJ1-2
CAWLTGTSHF
TGTGCCTGGCTTACCGGGACGTCGCACTTC
>NA|NA|TRBV7-6|TRBJ2-2
CASSPPGTNTGELFF
TGTGCCAGCAGCCCGCCGGGGACTAACACCGGGGAGCTGTTTTTT
>NA|NA|TRBV14|TRBJ2-3
CASSQPEFDTQYF
TGTGCCAGCAGCCAACCCGAGTTTGATACGCAGTATTTT
>NA|NA|TRBV6-5|TRBJ1-2
CASSLGIGGYTF
TGTGCCAGCAGTTTGGGGATAGGCGGCTACACCTTC
>many|TRBD1|TRBV6-6|TRBJ2-7
CASSRSTGGSYEQYF
TGTGCCAGCAGTCGATCGACAGGGGGCTCCTACGAGCAGTACTTC
>NA|TRBD1|TRBV19|TRBJ1-4
CASTAKDRGDEKLFF
TGTGCCAGTACCGCTAAGGACAGGGGAGATGAAAAACTGTTTTTT
>NA|NA|TRBV6-1|TRBJ1-5
CASSEGTDGNQPQHF
TGTGCCAGCAGTGAAGGGACGGATGGGAATCAGCCCCAGCATTTT
>few|TRBD1|TRBV29-1|TRBJ2-7
CSVESGQGIHEQYF
TGCAGCGTTGAGTCCGGACAGGGGATCCACGAGCAGTACTTC
>once|NA|TRBV7-4|TRBJ1-6
CASRLSRVSSYNSPLHF
TGTGCCAGCAGGTTAAGCCGGGTCTCCTCCTATAATTCACCCCTCCACTTT
>many|NA|TRBV12-3/TRBV12-4|TRBJ2-5
CASSSTTGQETQYF
TGTGCCAGCAGTTCGACGACCGGGCAAGAGACCCAGTACTTC
>once|TRBD2|TRBV19|TRBJ2-3
CASSIDGTSGSPDTQYF
TGTGCCAGTAGTATAGATGGGACTAGCGGTTCCCCAGATACGCAGTATTTT
>NA|NA|TRBV5-5|TRBJ2-1
CASSRVQGTGDEQFF
TGTGCCAGCAGCCGCGTACAGGGAACCGGGGATGAGCAGTTCTTC
>many|TRBD1|TRBV7-2|TRBJ1-2
CASSLQGDYGYTF
TGTGCCAGCAGCTTGCAGGGGGACTATGGCTACACCTTC